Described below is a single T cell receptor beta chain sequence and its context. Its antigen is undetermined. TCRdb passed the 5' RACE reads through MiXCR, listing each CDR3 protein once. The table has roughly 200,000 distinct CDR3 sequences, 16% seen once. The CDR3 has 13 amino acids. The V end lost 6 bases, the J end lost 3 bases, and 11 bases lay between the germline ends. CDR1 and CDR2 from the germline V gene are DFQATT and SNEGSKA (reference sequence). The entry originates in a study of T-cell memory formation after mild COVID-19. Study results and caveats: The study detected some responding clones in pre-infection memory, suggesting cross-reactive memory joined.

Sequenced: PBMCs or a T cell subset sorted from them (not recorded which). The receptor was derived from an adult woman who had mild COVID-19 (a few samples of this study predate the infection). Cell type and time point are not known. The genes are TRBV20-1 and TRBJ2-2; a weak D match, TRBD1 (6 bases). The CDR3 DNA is TGCAGTGCCGCAACAGGGTACACCGGGGAGCTGTTTTTT. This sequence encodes CSAATGYTGELFF.